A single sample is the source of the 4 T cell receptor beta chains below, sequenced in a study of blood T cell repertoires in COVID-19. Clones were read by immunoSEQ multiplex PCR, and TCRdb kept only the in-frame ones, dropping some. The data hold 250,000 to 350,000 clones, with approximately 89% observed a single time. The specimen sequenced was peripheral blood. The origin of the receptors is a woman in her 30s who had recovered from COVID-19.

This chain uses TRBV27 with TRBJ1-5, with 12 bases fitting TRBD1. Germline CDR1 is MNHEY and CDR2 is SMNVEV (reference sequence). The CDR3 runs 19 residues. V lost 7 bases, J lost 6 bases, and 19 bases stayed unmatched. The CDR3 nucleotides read TGTGCCAGCAATCCATATTCGCTGGGGGGGACAGGGGGCGGTCAGCCCCAGCATTTT. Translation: CASNPYSLGGTGGGQPQHF.

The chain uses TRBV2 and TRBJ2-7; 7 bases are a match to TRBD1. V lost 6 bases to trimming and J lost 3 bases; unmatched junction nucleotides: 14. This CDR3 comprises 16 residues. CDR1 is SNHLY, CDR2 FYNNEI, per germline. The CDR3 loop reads CASRHLTWGTVYEQYF. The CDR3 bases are TGTGCCAGCAGACACTTAACCTGGGGGACAGTCTACGAGCAGTACTTC.

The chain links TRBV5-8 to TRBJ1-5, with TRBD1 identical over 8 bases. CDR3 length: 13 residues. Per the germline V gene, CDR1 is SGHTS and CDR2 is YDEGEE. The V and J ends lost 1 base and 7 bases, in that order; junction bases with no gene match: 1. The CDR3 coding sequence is TGTGCCAGCAGCTTGCAGGGGGCGCAGCCCCAGCATTTT. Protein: CASSLQGAQPQHF.

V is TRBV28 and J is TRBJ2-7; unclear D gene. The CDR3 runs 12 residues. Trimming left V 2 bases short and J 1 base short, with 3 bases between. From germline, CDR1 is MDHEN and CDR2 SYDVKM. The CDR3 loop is CASSLPSYEQYF. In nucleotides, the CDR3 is TGTGCCAGCAGTTTACCGTCCTACGAGCAGTACTTC.